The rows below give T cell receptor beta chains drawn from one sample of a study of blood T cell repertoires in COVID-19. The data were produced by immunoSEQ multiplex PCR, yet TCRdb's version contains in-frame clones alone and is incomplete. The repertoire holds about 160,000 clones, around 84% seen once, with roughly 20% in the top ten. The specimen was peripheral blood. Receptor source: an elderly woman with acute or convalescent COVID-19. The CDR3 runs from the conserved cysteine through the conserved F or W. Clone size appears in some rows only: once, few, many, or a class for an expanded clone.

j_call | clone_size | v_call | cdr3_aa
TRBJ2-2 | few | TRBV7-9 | CASSSAGLAGGPFAGELFF
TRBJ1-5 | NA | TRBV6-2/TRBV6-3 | CASSYSSGYSNQPQHF
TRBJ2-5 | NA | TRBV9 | CASSVRTGRETQYF
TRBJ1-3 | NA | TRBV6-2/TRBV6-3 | CASSYSLTTGTSGNTIYF
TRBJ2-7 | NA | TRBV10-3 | CAISEDGGDRGHEQYF
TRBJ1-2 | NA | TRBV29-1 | CSVHRTDSYGYTF
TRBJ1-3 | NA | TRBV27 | CASSLSHGNTIYF
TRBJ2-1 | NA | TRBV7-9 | CASSQGGQGLFF
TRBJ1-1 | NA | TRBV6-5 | CASTRGGWNTEAFF
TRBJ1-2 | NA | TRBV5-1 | CASSHSTGANYGYTF
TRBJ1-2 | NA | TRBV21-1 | CASSNRGSSF
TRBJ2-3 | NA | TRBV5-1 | CASSLGLAGLTDTQYF
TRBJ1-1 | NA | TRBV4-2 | CASSQLKGQVYFF
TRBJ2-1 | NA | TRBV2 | CASRWLAGGKNEQFF
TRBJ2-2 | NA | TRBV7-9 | CASSVLDTGELFF
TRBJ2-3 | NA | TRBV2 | CASIGTGQTDTQYF
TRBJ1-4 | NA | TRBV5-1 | CASSLAGLGGNEKLFF
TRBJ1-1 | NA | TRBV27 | CASSSGQGGLNTEAFF
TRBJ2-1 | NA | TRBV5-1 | CASSLTGRGRIAGVRDNEQFF
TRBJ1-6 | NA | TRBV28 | CASSSGQGNNSPLHF
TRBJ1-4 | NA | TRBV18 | CASSLQGSNEKLFF
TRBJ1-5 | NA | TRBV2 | CASTERWASRGNQPQHF